These 20 T cell receptor beta chains were sequenced from one sample in a study of T-cell reconstitution after alpha-beta-depleted transplantation in children. The authors prepared the TCRbeta library with unique molecular identifiers. TCRdb reanalysed the PCR reads using MiXCR and keeps one entry per CDR3 protein. The data contain 800,000 to 1,000,000 distinct CDR3 sequences, 25% to 30% of them singletons. Specimen: PBMCs, mostly from graft donor cells, collected 360 days after TCRalphabeta/CD19-depleted stem cell transplant. All receptors come from a boy in the first two years of life who had a stem cell transplant for SCID, so the T cells may come from the graft donor.

This clonotype was picked up a small number of times. J is TRBJ1-5 and V is TRBV12-3 or TRBV12-4; 8 bases match TRBD1. J lost 4 bases, V lost 2 bases, and 4 bases had no gene match. The length of the CDR3 is 15 residues. The CDR3 loop reads CASSLFRGLNQPQHF. The CDR3 DNA reads TGTGCCAGCAGTTTATTCAGGGGGCTTAATCAGCCCCAGCATTTT.

The rearrangement links TRBV28 to TRBJ2-1; 8 positions agree with TRBD1. After removal of 9 bases from V and 0 bases from J, the junction contained 4 bases not matched to a gene. The CDR3 spans 14 residues. Germline V gives CDR1 MDHEN, CDR2 SYDVKM. The CDR3 protein is CASRDRLSYNEQFF. CDR3 coding DNA: TGTGCCAGTAGGGACAGGCTCTCCTACAATGAGCAGTTCTTC.

This clonotype occurred a few times. The genes are TRBV27 and TRBJ2-5; no clear D gene. This CDR3 comprises 13 residues. The V end was cut by 7 bases, the J end by 5 bases, with 14 bases between. Germline V gene data show CDR1 as MNHEY and CDR2 as SMNVEV (reference sequence). DNA for the CDR3: TGTGCCAGCAAAAAAGCTCCTTGGGAGACCCAGTACTTC. Encoded protein: CASKKAPWETQYF.

The chain uses TRBV7-2 and TRBJ2-5, with 13 bases that match TRBD2. The CDR3 sequence is 16 residues long. Trimming at V came to 5 bases and at J to 5 bases, leaving 8 bases not matched to a gene. Germline V CDR1 and CDR2: SGHTA, FQGNSA. As DNA, the CDR3 is TGTGCCAGCAGCCAGCGACTAGCGGGGGGTTCGGAGACCCAGTACTTC. This gives the protein CASSQRLAGGSETQYF.

V usage is TRBV4-2 and J usage is TRBJ2-1; D not certain. CDR1 and CDR2 from the germline V gene are LGHNA and YNFKEQ. This CDR3 contains 14 residues. V lost 0 bases, J lost 7 bases, and 10 bases lay in between. CDR3 nucleotide sequence: TGTGCCAGCAGCCAAGATCGAGTGAAGAATGAGCAGTTCTTC. This gives the protein CASSQDRVKNEQFF.

J is TRBJ1-1 and V is TRBV28, with D maybe TRBD1 (6 bases). V was clipped by 6 bases and J by 0 bases, with 26 bases between them. The V gene's germline CDR1 is MDHEN and CDR2 SYDVKM. The CDR3 consists of 19 residues. The CDR3: CASSFRVAGGGYMNTEAFF. Here the CDR3 DNA reads TGTGCCAGCAGCTTCCGGGTCGCAGGCGGGGGCTACATGAACACTGAAGCTTTCTTT.

This clonotype was recorded a few times. The J gene is TRBJ1-4, the V gene TRBV5-1, with D maybe TRBD1 (6 bases). The CDR3 has 17 residues. The germline V gene has CDR1 SGHRS and CDR2 YFSETQ. Trimming took 2 bases from V and 8 from J, leaving 22 bases between them. CDR3 region: CASSFSSASGAYEKLFF. DNA of the CDR3: TGCGCCAGCAGCTTCTCATCCGCGTCGGGGGCTTACGAAAAACTGTTTTTT. The full variable domain, in which reference TRBV5-1 and TRBJ1-4 provide the parts outside the CDR3, is KAGVTQTPRYLIKTRGQQVTLSCSPISGHRSVSWYQQTPGQGLQFLFEYFSETQRNKGNFPGRFSGRQFSNSRSEMNVSTLELGDSALYLCASSFSSASGAYEKLFFGSGTQLSVL.

The table lists this clonotype with many counts. The V and J genes are TRBV20-1 and TRBJ2-5; tentatively, D is TRBD1 or TRBD2 (5 bases each). Germline V gene data show CDR1 as DFQATT and CDR2 as SNEGSKA (reference sequence). Between the trimmed V and J ends, which lost 0 bases and 4 bases, there was a span of 9 bases. The CDR3 is 13 residues long. The DNA for the CDR3 is TGCAGTGCTAGAGACGGGACGTTAGAGACCCAGTACTTC. Its protein product is CSARDGTLETQYF.

This chain links TRBV28 with TRBJ2-1; possibly TRBD1 for D (6 bases). The CDR3 consists of 15 residues. V was trimmed by 6 bases and J by 4 bases, leaving 16 bases between them. Germline loops: CDR1 MDHEN, CDR2 SYDVKM. CDR3 sequence: CASSRGSTGYNEQFF. CDR3 in DNA: TGTGCCAGCAGCAGGGGCTCTACAGGTTACAATGAGCAGTTCTTC.

Only a few counts were recorded for this clonotype. V gene TRBV5-5 combines with J gene TRBJ1-3, with unresolved D. From germline, CDR1 is SGHKS and CDR2 YYEKEE (reference sequence). The CDR3 sequence is 15 residues long. Deletions cut 3 bases from V and 1 base from J, with 11 bases between. CDR3 loop: CASSSRQGSGNTIYF. As DNA, the CDR3 is TGTGCCAGCAGCTCCCGTCAAGGGTCTGGAAACACCATATATTTT.

Concerning this clonotype itself: A single base separates this from a much larger clone, so it may be a read error. J is TRBJ2-7 and V is TRBV12-3 or TRBV12-4; TRBD1 matches 8 bases. This CDR3 is built from 12 residues. The J segment lost 4 bases and the V segment lost 4 bases, leaving 0 bases of the junction unmatched. CDR3 sequence (DNA): TGTGCCAGCAGTTGGGACAGGTACGAGCAGTACTTC. It encodes CASSWDRYEQYF.

The count of this clonotype is one. A much larger clone is a single base away; this may be a read error. The V and J genes are TRBV7-8 and TRBJ2-5; D remains unclear. Germline assignment: CDR1 SGHVS and CDR2 FQNEAQ. There are 14 residues in the CDR3. The V gene lost 6 bases and the J gene lost 4 bases, with 15 bases spanning the gap. CDR3 bases: TGTGCCAGCAGGATATCGATCCTTCCAGAGACCCAGTACTTC. It is translated as CASRISILPETQYF.

A few counts support this clonotype. The rearrangement links TRBV10-3 to TRBJ2-1; D possibly uses TRBD1 or TRBD2 (5 bases each). V was cut by 8 bases and J by 7 bases, with 24 bases left in between. The germline V gene encodes CDR1 ENHRY and CDR2 SYGVKD. This CDR3 has 16 amino acids. CDR3 sequence reads: CAIGTGSRVGSNEQFF. DNA of the CDR3: TGTGCCATCGGGACGGGGAGCAGGGTCGGGTCGAATGAGCAGTTCTTC.

This clonotype was observed a few times. V is TRBV7-2 and J is TRBJ2-7; D unclear. CDR1 is SGHTA and CDR2 is FQGNSA in the germline V gene. Trimming stripped 0 bases from V and 2 bases from J, with 8 bases between. This CDR3 is 14 amino acids long. The CDR3, as DNA: TGTGCCAGCAGCTTAGCGTGGCAGGCCTACGAGCAGTACTTC. Amino acids: CASSLAWQAYEQYF.

This rearrangement joins TRBV4-1 to TRBJ2-5; 8 bases map to TRBD2. Germline-derived CDR1 and CDR2 are MGHRA and YSYEKL. CDR3 size: 16 residues. Trimming removed 0 bases from V and 4 bases from J; junction bases left unmatched: 7. In nucleotides, the CDR3 is TGCGCCAGCAGCCAAGATAATGCGGGGGGAAGAGAGACCCAGTACTTC. Translating gives CASSQDNAGGRETQYF.

The chain carries TRBV2 and TRBJ1-5; unclear D gene. V lost 6 bases to trimming and J lost 0 bases, with 15 bases between them. The germline CDR1 and CDR2 sequences are SNHLY and FYNNEI. The CDR3 runs 16 residues. The CDR3 DNA reads as TGTGCCAGCAGCGAGAGTATAGTTAATAGCAATCAGCCCCAGCATTTT. Amino acid sequence: CASSESIVNSNQPQHF.

The chain's CDR3 is CASRRRGFYEQYF. The CDR3 bases are TGTGCCAGCAGGAGAAGGGGATTCTACGAGCAGTACTTC. The genes are TRBV11-2 and TRBJ2-7; a weak D match, TRBD1 (5 bases). The CDR3 extends over 13 amino acids. Trimming left V 6 bases short and J 3 bases short, with 12 bases between. The germline CDR1 and CDR2 sequences are SGHAT and FQNNGV. Looking up the rest from reference TRBV11-2 and TRBJ2-7 gives the full variable domain: EAGVAQSPRYKIIEKRQSVAFWCNPISGHATLYWYQQILGQGPKLLIQFQNNGVVDDSQLPKDRFSAERLKGVDSTLKIQPAKLEDSAVYLCASRRRGFYEQYFGPGTRLTVT.

The genes are TRBV28 and TRBJ1-4; 12 nucleotides line up with TRBD1. With 4 bases clipped from V and 3 bases from J, the junction kept 3 bases outside the gene matches. Per the germline V gene, CDR1 is MDHEN and CDR2 is SYDVKM. This CDR3 has 16 residues. Here the CDR3 reads CASSSGQGAPNEKLFF. The CDR3 nucleotides read TGTGCCAGCAGTTCGGGACAGGGGGCGCCTAATGAAAAACTGTTTTTT.

This clonotype was counted a few times. CDR3: CASSPTHLTGTAANEQFF. CDR3 DNA: TGTGCCAGCAGCCCGACCCATTTGACAGGGACAGCGGCCAATGAGCAGTTCTTC. V usage is TRBV6-1 and J usage is TRBJ2-1, with 7 nucleotides matching TRBD1. CDR3 size: 18 residues. The trim removed 6 bases at V and 6 bases at J, leaving 20 bases unmatched. Germline V lookup: CDR1 MNHNS, CDR2 SASEGT.

In this sample, this clonotype turned up a few times. The chain links TRBV6-5 to TRBJ1-3; tentatively, D is TRBD1 (6 bases). The ends were cut back, 6 bases at V and 0 bases at J, with 12 bases in the middle. Germline-derived CDR1 and CDR2 are MNHEY and SVGAGI. The CDR3 runs 15 residues. The CDR3 here is CASRPGVSSGNTIYF. In DNA, the CDR3 is TGTGCCAGCAGGCCAGGGGTTAGCTCTGGAAACACCATATATTTT.